This T cell receptor (beta chain) originates from a study of T cells after yellow fever vaccination. Study-wide points: The secondary response peaked faster, at day 5 versus 15, but was weaker.

With respect to this clonotype: No antigen is known for it.

For TCR, cDNA came from 5'RACE template switching, which added a universal primer site and UMIs. Via MiXCR, TCRdb re-called the 5' RACE reads, giving one row per CDR3 protein. Here the sample spans a few hundred thousand distinct CDR3 sequences, less than 9% being singletons. The CDR3 extends over 13 amino acids. Germline-derived CDR1 and CDR2 are WSHSY and SAAADI. The sample here was CD4+ T cells sorted from PBMCs, taken 15 days after the yellow fever booster vaccination. The gene calls are TRBV10-2 and TRBJ2-1; 8 bases agree with TRBD1. The TCR comes from a man aged 25 to 45 who received the YFV17D yellow fever vaccine. CDR3 nucleotide sequence: TGCAGAACAGGGGGGAGATTACACAATGAGCAGTTCTTC. Protein sequence: CRTGGRLHNEQFF.